The present TCR beta chain was sequenced within a study of T cell repertoires in cytomegalovirus infection. TCRdb itself ran the reads through MiXCR, one entry per CDR3 protein. Of tens of thousands of distinct CDR3 sequences listed, about 18% are singletons. About this clonotype itself: As yet, its antigen is unknown.

This TCR was recovered from a human donor in good health (CMV status not recorded). Some clones in this sample may be carry-over from other donors' samples. The input for sequencing was CD8+ T cells from cultured PBMCs, taken from culture after CMV antigen stimulation.

CDR3 in amino acids: CASSLPGRTYEQYF. As DNA, the CDR3 is TGTGCCAGCAGCCTCCCGGGACGGACTTACGAGCAGTACTTC. The genes are TRBV7-8 and TRBJ2-7; D possibly matches TRBD1 or TRBD2 (5 bases each). CDR3 size: 14 residues. The V gene's germline CDR1 is SGHVS and CDR2 FQNEAQ. V was clipped by 5 bases and J by 4 bases, with 15 bases between them.